These 8 T cell receptor beta chains were sequenced from one sample in a study of CD8+CD57+ T cells in acquired aplastic anemia. Patients included in sequencing had previously demonstrated CD8+CD57+ cell expansion by flow cytometry. CDR3 and TCR beta VDJ profiling relied on a genomic DNA template. Each CDR3 protein is one row after TCRdb ran MiXCR on the reads. Of hundreds of thousands of distinct CDR3 sequences in the sample, around 30% are singletons; the top ten hold less than 1%. The sample consisted of sorted CD4+, CD8+, or CD8+CD57+ T cells (not recorded which) from PBMCs. These receptors all come from a human donor with aplastic anemia.

This clonotype has at least ten counts. The CDR3 here is CASSPRGGSEYETQYF. CDR3 DNA sequence: TGTGCCAGCAGCCCAAGAGGGGGTTCAGAATACGAGACCCAGTACTTC. The chain couples TRBV25-1 to TRBJ2-5, with D tentatively TRBD1 (6 bases). This CDR3 contains 16 residues. The ends were cut back, 6 bases at V and 5 bases at J, with 22 bases in the middle. Per germline, CDR1 MGHDK and CDR2 SYGVNS.

This clonotype was observed many times. V usage is TRBV9 and J usage is TRBJ1-5; 7 bases match TRBD1. J gave up 3 bases and V 4 bases, and 4 bases lay outside the gene matches. This CDR3 is 14 amino acids long. CDR1 is SGDLS, CDR2 YYNGEE, per germline. The CDR3: CASSQGQDNQPQHF. CDR3 coding DNA: TGTGCCAGCAGCCAAGGACAGGACAATCAGCCCCAGCATTTT.

The rearrangement joins TRBV15 to TRBJ1-6; 8 bases match TRBD1. The germline V gene has CDR1 LNHNV and CDR2 YYDKDF (reference sequence). V lost 5 bases and J lost 10; bases outside the gene matches: 7. This CDR3 is 14 amino acids long. The CDR3: CATSGRTGLSPLHF. CDR3 sequence (DNA): TGTGCCACCAGCGGACGGACAGGGCTCTCACCCCTCCACTTT.

The chain combines TRBV20-1 with TRBJ2-1, with TRBD2 identical over 13 bases. V shed 1 base, J shed 3 bases, and the junction held 6 bases outside the gene matches. Germline V gives CDR1 DFQATT, CDR2 SNEGSKA (reference sequence). The CDR3 runs to 17 residues. This CDR3 is CSARGTSGSLVYNEQFF. CDR3 in DNA: TGCAGTGCTAGAGGGACTAGCGGGAGTCTTGTCTACAATGAGCAGTTCTTC.

Details on this clonotype: Its ends do not fully match the called genes, so a read error is possible. This rearrangement joins TRBV10-3 to TRBJ1-2; TRBD1 agrees at 10 bases. Germline CDR1 and CDR2: ENHRY and SYGVKD. CDR3 size: 15 residues. The CDR3 loop is CASSESGQGHYGYTF. The CDR3 DNA is TGTGCCAGCAGTGAATCGGGACAGGGGCACTATGGCTACACCTTC.

Regarding this clonotype: The junction and the germline gene differ at one end; a read error may be behind it. J is TRBJ1-1 and V is TRBV29-1; TRBD1 is a possible D gene (5 bases). Germline V gives CDR1 SQVTM, CDR2 ANQGSEA. The CDR3 has 11 residues. The CDR3, as DNA: TGCAGCGTTGAAGATCGGGCCTTCAGGGTCTTT. This gives the protein CSVEDRAFRVF. Supplemented by reference TRBV29-1 and TRBJ1-1, the full variable domain reads SAVISQKPSRDICQRGTSLTIQCQVDSQVTMMFWYRQQPGQSLTLIATANQGSEATYESGFVIDKFPISRPNLTFSTLTVSNMSPEDSSIYLCSVEDRAFRVFGQGTRLTVV.

The chain has TRBV10-3 and TRBJ2-7, with D perhaps matching TRBD1 (6 bases). Trimming left V 10 bases short and J 4 bases short, with 17 bases between. The CDR3 has 13 amino acids. Germline V gives CDR1 ENHRY, CDR2 SYGVKD. The CDR3: CATETGRLYEQYF. In DNA, the CDR3 is TGTGCCACAGAGACAGGCCGATTATACGAGCAGTACTTC.

This clonotype came up many times. The chain is built from TRBV9 and TRBJ1-2; no firm D call. This CDR3 comprises 13 residues. V was shortened by 0 bases and J by 7 bases, with 10 bases between the two germline ends. CDR1 and CDR2 (germline): SGDLS, YYNGEE. In DNA, the CDR3 is TGTGCCAGCAGCGTAGACGGACGGGGTGGCTACACCTTC. Translation gives CASSVDGRGGYTF.